This passage covers 11 T cell receptor beta chains from one sample sequenced in a study of Ad26.COV2.S vaccination and SARS-CoV-2 variants. Produced via immunoSEQ multiplex PCR; TCRdb's table is partial and in-frame only. The data show some 390,000 clones, approximately 91% seen once. The treatment was: 15 to 20 received Ad26.COV2.S at low or high dose, single or two shots; roughly five received placebo; per-sample allocation not given. Sampling was performed 63 days after the first vaccine or placebo injection. The material was peripheral blood, obtained in a trial of Ad26.COV2.S vaccine versus placebo. The source is a person aged 18-60 years who received the Ad26.COV2.S COVID-19 vaccine or a placebo.

The V call is TRBV27, the J call TRBJ2-3; D uncertain. Between the trimmed V and J ends, which lost 3 bases and 0 bases, there was a span of 7 bases. The CDR3 contains 14 residues. Germline CDR1 is MNHEY and CDR2 is SMNVEV (reference sequence). The CDR3 spells CASSLRLSTDTQYF. In DNA form, the CDR3 reads TGTGCCAGCAGTTTGCGGCTTAGCACAGATACGCAGTATTTT.

This sequence joins TRBV11-3 and TRBJ2-2, with D perhaps matching TRBD1 or TRBD2 (5 bases each). The CDR3 sequence is 17 residues long. V lost 5 bases, J lost 5 bases, and 21 bases lay in between. Germline CDR1 SGHNT, CDR2 YENEEA. CDR3 DNA: TGTGCCAGCAGCCCCACGGGACGCAGGAGGAAAACCGGGGAGCTGTTTTTT. It is translated as CASSPTGRRRKTGELFF.

The CDR3 nucleotides are TGTGCCTGGAGTCACGACAGGGGGTCCAACTATGGCTACACCTTC. Its protein product is CAWSHDRGSNYGYTF. The J gene is TRBJ1-2, the V gene TRBV30; 9 nucleotides match TRBD1. The CDR3 runs 15 residues. Per the germline V gene, CDR1 is GTSNPN and CDR2 is SVGIG (reference sequence). The trim removed 2 bases at V and 2 bases at J, leaving 6 bases unmatched.

This clone was observed once. The chain combines TRBV5-4 with TRBJ2-1; TRBD1 matches at 10 bases. V was clipped by 3 bases and J by 8 bases; unmatched bases: 5. Germline values: CDR1 SGHNT, CDR2 YYREEE (reference sequence). The CDR3 is made up of 14 amino acids. The DNA of the CDR3 is TGTGCCAGCAGCTCACCCGGGACAGGGGATGAGCAGTTCTTC. This gives the protein CASSSPGTGDEQFF. Full variable domain (rest looked up from reference TRBV5-4 and TRBJ2-1): ETGVTQSPTHLIKTRGQQVTLRCSSQSGHNTVSWYQQALGQGPQFIFQYYREEENGRGNFPPRFSGLQFPNYSSELNVNALELDDSALYLCASSSPGTGDEQFFGPGTRLTVL.

J is TRBJ1-3 and V is TRBV19, with D uncertain. This CDR3 has 14 residues. From germline, CDR1 is LNHDA and CDR2 SQIVND (reference sequence). Trimming removed 5 bases at V and 3 bases at J, with 11 bases between. The CDR3 protein is CASSPDGVGNTIYF. In DNA form, the CDR3 reads TGTGCCAGTAGTCCGGACGGAGTTGGAAACACCATATATTTT.

The J gene is TRBJ2-2, the V gene TRBV11-3; 7 bases fit TRBD2. The CDR3 loop spans 14 amino acids. Unmatched junction bases numbered 5, after V lost 5 bases and J lost 5 bases. Germline loops: CDR1 SGHNT, CDR2 YENEEA. The DNA of the CDR3 is TGTGCCAGCAGCAGACTAGCCCTAACCGGGGAGCTGTTTTTT. This sequence encodes CASSRLALTGELFF.

The chain carries TRBV19 and TRBJ1-5; D is ambiguous. The CDR3 totals 13 residues. V lost 5 bases to trimming and J lost 3 bases, with 8 bases between them. Germline values: CDR1 LNHDA, CDR2 SQIVND (reference sequence). The CDR3 region is CASSERFNQPQHF. In nucleotides, the CDR3 is TGTGCCAGTAGTGAGCGGTTCAATCAGCCCCAGCATTTT.

CDR3 sequence reads: CASSQRGDNEKLFF. DNA for the CDR3: TGTGCCAGCAGCCAGAGGGGAGATAATGAAAAACTGTTTTTT. The chain employs TRBV3-1 (or the pseudogene TRBV3-2) and TRBJ1-4; D possibly corresponds to TRBD1 (5 bases). This CDR3 has 14 residues. Trimming stripped 3 bases from V and 4 bases from J, with 9 bases between. CDR1 and CDR2 (germline): LGHDT, YNNKEL (reference sequence).

The V and J genes are TRBV10-3 and TRBJ1-2; weak D call: TRBD1 (5 bases). The V and J ends lost 0 bases and 7 bases respectively, with 12 bases between them. The CDR3 runs 14 residues. The germline CDR1 and CDR2 sequences are ENHRY and SYGVKD. The CDR3 here is CAISESRGVRGYTF. In nucleotides, the CDR3 is TGTGCCATCAGTGAGTCAAGAGGGGTTCGTGGCTACACCTTC.

This clone was seen once. The J gene is TRBJ2-3, the V gene TRBV30; D remains ambiguous. This CDR3 is built from 14 residues. Germline V CDR1 and CDR2: GTSNPN, SVGIG (reference sequence). CDR3 sequence (DNA): TGTGCTGCCGACGGTTTGTCTAGCACAGATACGCAGTATTTT. Translation gives CAADGLSSTDTQYF.

The rearrangement links TRBV6-5 to TRBJ1-6; the D gene is possibly TRBD1 (6 bases). Germline values: CDR1 MNHEY, CDR2 SVGAGI. The CDR3 is 14 residues long. The V end was cut by 5 bases, the J end by 5 bases, with 10 bases between. The CDR3 loop is CASSPTGNNSPLHF. For the CDR3, the DNA is TGTGCCAGCAGTCCTACAGGGAATAATTCACCCCTCCACTTT.